Reported below is one T cell receptor (beta chain). These data are taken from a study of blood T cell repertoires in COVID-19. In the original workflow: Quantification of nucleated cells was approximated via reference gene primer amplification. Libraries were prepared by immunoSEQ multiplex PCR; TCRdb keeps only in-frame clonotypes and omits some of them. V and J calls and clone size are those listed in that table; D and trimming were worked out from the DNA. The sample holds tens of thousands of clones, around nine tenths seen once. Germline V gene lookup returns CDR1 MGHRA and CDR2 YSYEKL. Trimming cost V 4 bases and J 1 base, with 7 bases left between them. The CDR3 spans 14 residues.

The clonotype was recovered from a man in his 70s with active or convalescent COVID-19. Sequences were obtained from peripheral blood. The chain uses TRBV4-1 and TRBJ2-2; a weak D match, TRBD1 (5 bases). This CDR3 reads CASSLQVNTGELFF. The CDR3 DNA reads as TGCGCCAGCAGCCTACAGGTGAACACCGGGGAGCTGTTTTTT.